This TCR beta chain was documented in a study of shared clonotypes between healthy human individuals. In the study overall: CD4 naive and memory got three plates each, CD8 naive two, CD8 memory one.

V dropped 3 bases and J dropped 3; count of bases not matched to a gene: 16. CDR3 size: 18 residues. CDR1 and CDR2 (germline): SEHNR, FQNEAQ (reference sequence). Naive CD45RA+ and memory CD45RA-negative subsets were split from CD4+ cells. Original analysis: ImmunoSEQ gave junction-only sequences without quality scores, so filtering differed. The assay was immunoSEQ multiplex PCR, and TCRdb's table has in-frame clones only and misses some. The DNA gave D and trimming, while V, J and clone size come from that table. The sample shows 400,000 to 600,000 clones, 95% to 96% of them seen only once. Sequenced sample: naive CD4+ T cells sorted from blood. Subset here: CD45RA+ positively selected. This chain uses TRBV7-9 with TRBJ2-7, with 8 bases identical to TRBD2. This clonotype originated in a young woman in good health. CDR3 amino acids: CASSLIGSIGTRFYEQYF. The CDR3 DNA reads TGTGCCAGCAGCTTGATTGGGTCAATCGGGACTAGATTCTACGAGCAGTACTTC.